This T cell receptor (beta chain) is from a study of blood T cell repertoires in COVID-19. About the study: The origin of the acute and convalescent COVID-19 samples was the United States, Italy and Spain. PBMCs, B-cell-depleted T cells, or T cells were the source of the cDNA or gDNA that made up the material.

V lost 1 base and J 10 bases, leaving 11 bases between the germline ends. This CDR3 has 14 amino acids. Germline lookup yields CDR1 SEHNR and CDR2 FQNEAQ (reference sequence). In the authors' methods: Nucleated cell counts were estimated from reference gene primer amplification. TCRdb's copy holds only in-frame clones and misses some; the assay was immunoSEQ multiplex PCR. D and trimming come from the DNA, and the V and J calls and clone size come from that table. This repertoire shows 150,000 to 200,000 clones, around nine tenths found once; its top ten account for under 3.5%. This clone was seen at least ten times.

The J gene is TRBJ1-6, the V gene TRBV7-9, with a weak D call TRBD1 (5 bases). The TCR comes from a man between 65 and 79 years old with acute or convalescent COVID-19. Material for sequencing was peripheral blood. In nucleotides, the CDR3 is TGTGCCAGCAGCTTAGGTGGGGCGGGATCACCCCTCCACTTT. It yields the protein CASSLGGAGSPLHF.